The rows below give T cell receptor beta chains drawn from one sample of a study of blood T cell repertoires in COVID-19. Using immunoSEQ multiplex PCR, the repertoire was profiled, and TCRdb retains in-frame clones only, with some absent. The sample comprises some 120,000 clones, approximately 84% of which are singletons, and over 6% rests with the top ten. The source material was peripheral blood. The source of these receptors is a man aged 65 to 85 with active or convalescent COVID-19. Each CDR3 is given with its conserved first and last residue. The D gene is left open where the match is weak. Clone size appears in some rows only: once, few, many, or a class for an expanded clone.

>TRBV7-2|TRBJ2-7|-|TRBD2
TGTGCCAGCAGCTTACGTCCTACTAGCGGGCTATCCTACGAGCAGTACTTC
CASSLRPTSGLSYEQYF
>TRBV7-3|TRBJ1-5|-|TRBD1
TGTGCCAGCAGCGAACGGACAGGTGATAGCAATCAGCCCCAGCATTTT
CASSERTGDSNQPQHF
>TRBV4-2|TRBJ1-1|-|-
TGTGCCAGCAGCCAAGTTGTCAGGTTGAACACTGAAGCTTTCTTT
CASSQVVRLNTEAFF
>TRBV18|TRBJ1-5|-|-
TGTGCCAGCTCACCAGCGGGGAAGGATCAGCCCCAGCATTTT
CASSPAGKDQPQHF
>TRBV5-1|TRBJ2-2|medium-sized|TRBD1
TGCGCCAGCAGCTCCGGACAGGGCAACACCGGGGAGCTGTTTTTT
CASSSGQGNTGELFF
>TRBV27|TRBJ1-6|few|-
TGTGCCAGCATGGTGCAGGGAGGGTCACCCCTCCACTTT
CASMVQGGSPLHF
>TRBV6-6|TRBJ2-7|-|TRBD1
TGTGCCAGCAGTACCCAGACAGGGCAGCGGTTGGTGCAGTACTTC
CASSTQTGQRLVQYF
>TRBV19|TRBJ2-3|-|TRBD2
TGTGCCAGTAGTGACCGGGAGGCAGATACGCAGTATTTT
CASSDREADTQYF
>TRBV18|TRBJ1-1|-|-
TGTGCCAGCTCACCACCCGGAGGGGGGGCCACTGAAGCTTTCTTT
CASSPPGGGATEAFF
>TRBV9|TRBJ1-1|-|TRBD1
TGTGCCAGCAGCGAGGGGACAGGGGCCACTACGAACACTGAAGCTTTCTTT
CASSEGTGATTNTEAFF
>TRBV18|TRBJ1-1|-|-
TGTGCCAGCTCACCGAGGCCCCCGGGGGCTGAAGCTTTCTTT
CASSPRPPGAEAFF
>TRBV19|TRBJ2-1|-|TRBD2
TGTGCCAGTAAGGGCGGGGGAGTAGGCAATGAGCAGTTCTTC
CASKGGGVGNEQFF
>TRBV5-1|TRBJ1-1|-|-
TGCGCCAGCAGCTTGCAGGGTGTGGGCACTGAAGCTTTCTTT
CASSLQGVGTEAFF
>TRBV12-5|TRBJ1-1|-|-
TGTGCTAGTGGTTTGGGGGGCAGGGCTTTCTTT
CASGLGGRAFF
>TRBV19|TRBJ1-1|once|-
TGTGCCGTAAAAAACAGAGACACTGAAGCTTTCTTT
CAVKNRDTEAFF
>TRBV2|TRBJ2-7|-|TRBD2
TGTGCCAGCAGTGAAAGCGGGAGGGGTGGGGAGCAGTACTTC
CASSESGRGGEQYF
>TRBV28|TRBJ1-2|-|TRBD1
TGTGCCAGCACCCGAACCGGGACAGGGCTTGGCTACACCTTC
CASTRTGTGLGYTF
>TRBV12-5|TRBJ2-7|-|TRBD1
TGTGCTAGTGGCCCAGGACAGGGCTCCTCCTACGAGCAGTACTTC
CASGPGQGSSYEQYF
>TRBV11-2|TRBJ2-3|-|TRBD2
TGTGCCAGCAGCTTAACTAGCGGATACACAGATACGCAGTATTTT
CASSLTSGYTDTQYF
>TRBV4-2|TRBJ1-3|-|-
TGTGCCAGCAGCCAGGGGGGGACGGGAGGAAACACCATATATTTT
CASSQGGTGGNTIYF
>TRBV7-6|TRBJ2-1|-|TRBD1
TGTGCCAGCAGCAAGGGACAGGGGTATTACAATGAGCAGTTCTTC
CASSKGQGYYNEQFF
>TRBV12-5|TRBJ2-5|-|-
TGTGCTAGTGGTTTTGGGGAGTTGACCCAGTACTTC
CASGFGELTQYF
>TRBV18|TRBJ2-7|-|TRBD2
TGTGCCAGCTCACCAGAGGGAGGGGCGTCCGAGCAGTACTTC
CASSPEGGASEQYF
>TRBV7-9|TRBJ2-3|-|-
TGTGCCAGCAGTTCCCGGCTAGGGGGCACAGATACGCAGTATTTT
CASSSRLGGTDTQYF
>TRBV18|TRBJ2-3|-|-
TGTGCCAGCTCACCACGGGCCTCAGATACGCAGTATTTT
CASSPRASDTQYF
>TRBV6-2/TRBV6-3|TRBJ1-1|few|TRBD1
TGTGCCAGCAGTTACCGGGGACAGGGCTACACTGAAGCTTTCTTT
CASSYRGQGYTEAFF
>TRBV6-1|TRBJ1-2|-|TRBD1
TGTGCCAGCAGTGAACCGGGACAGGGGATGCGTGGCTACACCTTC
CASSEPGQGMRGYTF
>TRBV11-3|TRBJ1-1|-|-
TGTGCCAGCAGCTCCGCGGGAACCAACACTGAAGCTTTCTTT
CASSSAGTNTEAFF
>TRBV18|TRBJ1-4|-|-
TGTGCCAGCTCAAACGGGTTAAATGAAAAACTGTTTTTT
CASSNGLNEKLFF
>TRBV7-2|TRBJ2-3|-|TRBD2
TGTGCCAGCTCTTCGAGCGGGAGCGATACGCAGTATTTT
CASSSSGSDTQYF
>TRBV7-8|TRBJ2-1|-|TRBD1
TGTGCCAGCAGCCAACGACAGGGAGAACATGAGCAGTTCTTC
CASSQRQGEHEQFF
>TRBV7-9|TRBJ2-5|-|TRBD2
TGTGCCAGCAGCTTGGAGCGGGGAGAGACCCAGTACTTC
CASSLERGETQYF
>TRBV7-3|TRBJ2-1|few|-
TGTGCCAGCAGCTTGTGGAGCTCCTACAATGAGCAGTTCTTC
CASSLWSSYNEQFF
>TRBV7-2|TRBJ2-3|once|TRBD2
TGTGCCAGCAGCTTAGGACTAGCGGGGGGGACAGATACGCAGTATTTT
CASSLGLAGGTDTQYF
>TRBV7-2|TRBJ2-7|-|TRBD1
TGTGCCAGCAGCCAAACAAGGGACAGAACCTACGAGCAGTACTTC
CASSQTRDRTYEQYF
>TRBV15|TRBJ2-1|-|-
TGTGCCACCAGCAGAGATTCAGGGGCTGTGAACAATGAGCAGTTCTTC
CATSRDSGAVNNEQFF
>TRBV21-1|TRBJ1-1|-|-
TGTGCCAGCAACCGGGGACAAGAGAACACTGAAGCTTTCTTT
CASNRGQENTEAFF
>TRBV7-9|TRBJ2-1|-|-
TGTGCCAGCAGCCTAGGTCCAGGGGTGGGATCCTACAATGAGCAGTTCTTC
CASSLGPGVGSYNEQFF
>TRBV9|TRBJ1-6|-|TRBD1
TGTGCCAGCAGCGTAGGGGGGACAGGGTACGGGAATTCACCCCTCCACTTT
CASSVGGTGYGNSPLHF
>TRBV11-3|TRBJ2-7|-|TRBD2
TGTGCCAGCAGCCCACACGGGACTAGCGGGGGTTACGAGCAGTACTTC
CASSPHGTSGGYEQYF
>TRBV3-1/TRBV3-2|TRBJ1-2|-|TRBD1
TGTGCCAGCAGCCAAGTTACCCCCCAGGGGGCTAGCGGCTACACCTTC
CASSQVTPQGASGYTF
>TRBV24-1|TRBJ2-1|few|-
TGTGCCCTCAAAGAAGCTTTGTGGAATGAGCAGTTCTTC
CALKEALWNEQFF
>TRBV27|TRBJ1-1|-|-
TGTGCCAGCAGTTTACAGATGAACACTGAAGCTTTCTTT
CASSLQMNTEAFF
>TRBV28|TRBJ1-1|-|-
TGTGCCAGCAGTTTCGTTCAGGGGATGAACACTGAAGCTTTCTTT
CASSFVQGMNTEAFF
>TRBV29-1|TRBJ1-2|-|-
TGCAGCGGCGGAGGCGGGTCCTATGGCTACACCTTC
CSGGGGSYGYTF
>TRBV6-5|TRBJ2-4|once|-
TGTGCCAGCACCCAACAGGCTGCGTACATTCAGTACTTC
CASTQQAAYIQYF
>TRBV6-6|TRBJ1-2|-|-
TGTGCCAGCAGTTACACGGGACTTATTGGTGGCTACACCTTC
CASSYTGLIGGYTF
>TRBV4-2|TRBJ2-2|few|TRBD2
TGTGCCAGCAGCCCTAATAGCGGGGGGCCAAACACCGGGGAGCTGTTTTTT
CASSPNSGGPNTGELFF
>TRBV11-2|TRBJ2-7|-|-
TGTGCCAGCAGCTTAGGTACCGGGGCCTACGAGCAGTACTTC
CASSLGTGAYEQYF
>TRBV4-1|TRBJ2-5|-|TRBD1
TGCGCCAGCAGCCCATCAGACAGGGCGTGGGAGACCCAGTACTTC
CASSPSDRAWETQYF
>TRBV7-7|TRBJ2-5|-|TRBD2
TGTGCTAGCAGCTGGGGAACTAGCGGGCAAGAGACCCAGTACTTC
CASSWGTSGQETQYF